The clone carrying this T cell receptor (beta chain) has a handful of counts. The data are from a study of T cell repertoires in cytomegalovirus infection. Germline CDR1 SGHKS, CDR2 YYEKEE (reference sequence). The CDR3 length is 16 residues. V lost 0 bases, J lost 6 bases, and 7 bases stayed unmatched. TCRdb re-analysed the reads in MiXCR, keeping a single row per CDR3 protein. The sample lists about 140,000 distinct CDR3 sequences; roughly 6% were seen once. The sequencing sample was made of PBMCs. The sequence was collected from a human donor in good health (CMV status not recorded). Some clones in this sample may be carry-over from other donors' samples. V and J are TRBV5-5 and TRBJ2-2; 8 nucleotides agree with TRBD1. The DNA of the CDR3 is TGTGCCAGCAGCTTGGGACAGGGGACTGAATCCGGGGAGCTGTTTTTT. This translates into CASSLGQGTESGELFF.